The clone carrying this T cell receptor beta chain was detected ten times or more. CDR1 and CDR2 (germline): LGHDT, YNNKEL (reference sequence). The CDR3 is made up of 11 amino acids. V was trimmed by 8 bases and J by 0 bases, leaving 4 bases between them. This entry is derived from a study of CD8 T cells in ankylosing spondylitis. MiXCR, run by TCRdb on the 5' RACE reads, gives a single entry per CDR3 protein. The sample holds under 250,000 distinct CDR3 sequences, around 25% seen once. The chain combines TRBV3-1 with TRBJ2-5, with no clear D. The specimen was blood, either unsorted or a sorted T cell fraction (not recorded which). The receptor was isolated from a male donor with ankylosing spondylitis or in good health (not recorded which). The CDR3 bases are TGTGCCAGCCCGGACCAAGAGACCCAGTACTTC. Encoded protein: CASPDQETQYF.